Shown below are 26 T cell receptor beta chains from a single sample sequenced in a study of blood T cell repertoires in COVID-19. Method: immunoSEQ multiplex PCR; TCRdb's copy keeps in-frame clones and lacks some. The data contain almost 55,000 clones, 90% of them singletons. Material for sequencing was peripheral blood. The receptors shown here come from a woman aged 40 to 50 with active COVID-19.

On this clone: A junction boundary mismatches the germline segment, possibly from a read error. The rearrangement uses TRBV7-7 and TRBJ2-5; 8 positions match TRBD1. Germline V gives CDR1 SSHAT, CDR2 FNYEAQ (reference sequence). The CDR3 is 16 amino acids. The CDR3: CASSLGGQGTAETQYF. Here the CDR3 DNA reads TGTGCTAGCAGCTTGGGAGGACAGGGAACAGCGGAGACCCAGTACTTC.

J is TRBJ1-2 and V is TRBV5-8; the D gene is possibly TRBD1 (5 bases). The CDR3 has 14 residues. The V gene's germline CDR1 is SGHTS and CDR2 YDEGEE. The V end lost 1 base, the J end lost 4 bases, and 11 bases lay between the germline ends. The CDR3 spells CASSLRGTAYGYTF. Here the CDR3 DNA reads TGTGCCAGCAGCTTGCGGGGGACGGCCTATGGCTACACCTTC. The full variable domain, in which reference TRBV5-8 and TRBJ1-2 provide the parts outside the CDR3, is EAGVTQSPTHLIKTRGQQATLRCSPISGHTSVYWYQQALGLGLQFLLWYDEGEERNRGNFPPRFSGRQFPNYSSELNVNALELEDSALYLCASSLRGTAYGYTFGSGTRLTVV.

The J gene is TRBJ1-1, the V gene TRBV2; the match to TRBD1 covers 7 bases. This CDR3 has 13 amino acids. V shed 5 bases, J shed 2 bases, and the junction held 2 bases outside the gene matches. From germline, CDR1 is SNHLY and CDR2 FYNNEI. CDR3 protein: CASSQGGNTEAFF. As DNA, the CDR3 is TGTGCCAGCAGTCAGGGGGGCAACACTGAAGCTTTCTTT.

J is TRBJ2-7 and V is TRBV6-1; 8 nucleotides agree with TRBD2. The junction had 3 bases not matched to a gene; V was cut back by 0 bases and J by 2 bases. This CDR3 spans 15 amino acids. The germline V gene has CDR1 MNHNS and CDR2 SASEGT. For the CDR3, the DNA is TGTGCCAGCAGTGAAGCGTCTAGCGGGCCCTACGAGCAGTACTTC. As protein: CASSEASSGPYEQYF.

Details on this clone: Because the CDR3's place on the DNA is in doubt, the DNA is left out and the CDR3 is given as listed by TCRdb. The rearrangement uses TRBV6-2 or TRBV6-3 and TRBJ1-5; the D call in the table, TRBD1, was not verified against the DNA. The CDR3 is 16 residues long, counting both termini. Looked up from germline, CDR1 is MNHEY and CDR2 is SVGEGT. CDR3 residues: CASSSSDRGISQPQHF.

The chain employs TRBV7-2 and TRBJ1-1; tentative D call: TRBD1 (6 bases). The CDR3 covers 14 residues. Trimming took off 6 bases at V and 1 base at J, with 12 bases between the two ends. The germline V gene has CDR1 SGHTA and CDR2 FQGNSA. The CDR3 protein is CASSPGHQNTEAFF. The CDR3 nucleotides read TGTGCCAGCAGTCCGGGACATCAGAACACTGAAGCTTTCTTT.

The chain employs TRBV15 and TRBJ2-3; D is uncertain. The CDR3 contains 12 residues. V lost 0 bases and J lost 6, with 4 bases in between. Germline V gene data show CDR1 as LNHNV and CDR2 as YYDKDF (reference sequence). The CDR3 DNA is TGTGCCACCAGCAGAGATCAGGATACGCAGTATTTT. It specifies CATSRDQDTQYF.

This clone was counted a single time. This chain connects TRBV19 to TRBJ2-7; TRBD1 might be the D (6 bases). The germline V and J ends were trimmed by 9 bases and 0 bases, with 15 bases remaining between them. The CDR3 sequence is 14 residues long. The V gene's germline CDR1 is LNHDA and CDR2 SQIVND (reference sequence). The CDR3 nucleotides read TGTGCCAGCTCGCTCCAGGGGAGCTCCTACGAGCAGTACTTC. It encodes CASSLQGSSYEQYF.

The chain links TRBV5-1 to TRBJ1-1; the D is unclear. This CDR3 is built from 14 residues. The germline V gene has CDR1 SGHRS and CDR2 YFSETQ. The V end lost 0 bases, the J end lost 0 bases, and 6 bases lay between the germline ends. The CDR3 region is CASSLEPMNTEAFF. The CDR3, as DNA: TGCGCCAGCAGCTTGGAGCCAATGAACACTGAAGCTTTCTTT.

The V gene is TRBV5-1, the J gene TRBJ2-1; tentatively, D is TRBD2 (6 bases). The CDR3 extends over 15 amino acids. Trimming removed 2 bases at V and 0 bases at J, with 9 bases between. CDR1 is SGHRS, CDR2 YFSETQ, per germline. The CDR3 protein is CASSLPEGSYNEQFF. The CDR3 bases are TGCGCCAGCAGCTTACCGGAGGGCTCCTACAATGAGCAGTTCTTC.

The rearrangement joins TRBV30 to TRBJ2-3, with 7 bases identical to TRBD1. The CDR3 extends over 14 amino acids. CDR1 and CDR2 from the germline V gene are GTSNPN and SVGIG (reference sequence). J gave up 6 bases and V 5 bases, and 11 bases lay outside the gene matches. The CDR3 DNA reads as TGTGCCTGGGCCACAGGGGACGGTATCGATACGCAGTATTTT. Its protein product is CAWATGDGIDTQYF.

This clone was detected only a few times. The V call is TRBV15, the J call TRBJ2-5, with TRBD1 identical over 8 bases. V lost 0 bases to trimming and J lost 9 bases; unmatched junction nucleotides: 15. Germline CDR1 LNHNV, CDR2 YYDKDF (reference sequence). CDR3 length equals 17 residues. CDR3 loop: CATSRDRPGGQGRAQYF. For the CDR3, the DNA is TGTGCCACCAGCAGAGACCGACCTGGAGGACAGGGACGTGCCCAGTACTTC.

The J gene is TRBJ2-3, the V gene TRBV7-8; TRBD2 aligns across 7 bases. After removal of 5 bases from V and 0 bases from J, the junction contained 5 bases not matched to a gene. The CDR3 is 15 residues long. The V gene's germline CDR1 is SGHVS and CDR2 FQNEAQ. This CDR3 is CASSGGVTSTDTQYF. CDR3 bases: TGTGCCAGCAGCGGGGGGGTTACTAGCACAGATACGCAGTATTTT. The variable domain in full, with the rest retrieved from reference TRBV7-8 and TRBJ2-3, is GAGVSQSPRYKVAKRGQDVALRCDPISGHVSLFWYQQALGQGPEFLTYFQNEAQLDKSGLPSDRFFAERPEGSVSTLKIQRTQQEDSAVYLCASSGGVTSTDTQYFGPGTRLTVL.

In DNA, the CDR3 is TGTGCCAGCAGCCACCCACTAGCGGTATTACGAAGCTCCTACAATGAGCAGTTCTTC. It is translated as CASSHPLAVLRSSYNEQFF. The chain has TRBV7-9 and TRBJ2-1; TRBD2 matches 8 bases. CDR1 is SEHNR and CDR2 is FQNEAQ in the germline V gene (reference sequence). Unmatched junction bases numbered 15, after V lost 5 bases and J lost 0 bases. The CDR3 extends over 19 amino acids. The full variable domain, its missing parts supplied by reference TRBV7-9 and TRBJ2-1, is DTGVSQNPRHKITKRGQNVTFRCDPISEHNRLYWYRQTLGQGPEFLTYFQNEAQLEKSRLLSDRFSAERPKGSFSTLEIQRTEQGDSAMYLCASSHPLAVLRSSYNEQFFGPGTRLTVL.

The chain links TRBV5-1 to TRBJ2-7, with D perhaps matching TRBD1 (6 bases). V gave up 0 bases and J gave up 5 bases, with 12 bases separating them. Per germline, CDR1 SGHRS and CDR2 YFSETQ. This CDR3 has 14 amino acids. The CDR3 spells CASSLVPGVNEQYF. For the CDR3, the DNA is TGCGCCAGCAGCTTGGTTCCAGGGGTTAACGAGCAGTACTTC. The full variable domain, completed using reference TRBV5-1 and TRBJ2-7, is KAGVTQTPRYLIKTRGQQVTLSCSPISGHRSVSWYQQTPGQGLQFLFEYFSETQRNKGNFPGRFSGRQFSNSRSEMNVSTLELGDSALYLCASSLVPGVNEQYFGPGTRLTVT.

This chain links TRBV18 with TRBJ2-2; no reliable D call. V lost 2 bases, J lost 5 bases, and 15 bases lay in between. Germline CDR1 KGHSH, CDR2 LQKENI. This CDR3 contains 16 residues. The CDR3 here is CASSPEQMRRTGELFF. The CDR3 coding sequence is TGTGCCAGCTCACCAGAACAAATGAGGCGAACCGGGGAGCTGTTTTTT.

The CDR3 DNA is TGTGCCAGCAGTTATTCTAGCGGGGGTTCCTACGAGCAGTACTTC. It translates to CASSYSSGGSYEQYF. The chain uses TRBV9 and TRBJ2-7; the match to TRBD2 covers 10 bases. This CDR3 contains 15 residues. After removal of 5 bases from V and 1 base from J, the junction contained 6 bases not matched to a gene. The germline V gene encodes CDR1 SGDLS and CDR2 YYNGEE.

The chain has TRBV6-5 and TRBJ1-3; D possibly corresponds to TRBD1 (6 bases). V shed 5 bases and J shed 0 bases, with 11 bases lying between them. This CDR3 contains 15 residues. CDR1 is MNHEY and CDR2 is SVGAGI in the germline V gene. CDR3 protein: CASSRGGFSGNTIYF. CDR3 in DNA: TGTGCCAGCAGTAGGGGGGGCTTCTCTGGAAACACCATATATTTT.

The chain carries TRBV12-3 or TRBV12-4 and TRBJ1-1; the match to TRBD1 covers 9 bases. V gave up 6 bases and J gave up 1 base; unmatched junction bases: 0. The CDR3 length is 13 residues. The CDR3 is CASRTGGNTEAFF. CDR3 in DNA: TGTGCCAGCAGGACAGGGGGGAACACTGAAGCTTTCTTT.

The rearrangement joins TRBV7-2 to TRBJ2-1; D perhaps matches TRBD2 (7 bases). The CDR3 covers 16 residues. The V and J ends lost 1 base and 0 bases respectively, with 10 bases between them. Germline CDR1 and CDR2: SGHTA and FQGNSA. CDR3 coding DNA: TGTGCCAGCAGCTTAGGCGGGGGCCGCTCCTACAATGAGCAGTTCTTC. Protein product: CASSLGGGRSYNEQFF.

V is TRBV5-4 and J is TRBJ1-1; D uncertain. The CDR3 sequence is 14 residues long. Per the germline V gene, CDR1 is SGHNT and CDR2 is YYREEE (reference sequence). V lost 0 bases and J lost 0, with 6 bases in between. The CDR3 DNA sequence: TGTGCCAGCAGCTTGGATTGGCTGAACACTGAAGCTTTCTTT. Its translation is CASSLDWLNTEAFF.

The chain is built from TRBV3-1 (or the pseudogene TRBV3-2) and TRBJ2-7, with D perhaps TRBD1 (6 bases). Trimming removed 4 bases from V and 7 bases from J, with 20 bases in between. The length of the CDR3 is 15 residues. Looked up from germline, CDR1 is LGHDT and CDR2 is YNNKEL (reference sequence). The CDR3 sequence is CASSPLGRGQGEQYF. CDR3 sequence (DNA): TGTGCCAGCAGCCCCCTGGGCAGGGGCCAGGGGGAGCAGTACTTC.

The chain combines TRBV11-3 with TRBJ2-2; 11 bases map to TRBD2. Trimming at V came to 5 bases and at J to 4 bases, leaving 3 bases not matched to a gene. The V gene's germline CDR1 is SGHNT and CDR2 YENEEA. CDR3 length: 15 residues. The CDR3 nucleotides read TGTGCCAGCAGCAAGCTAGCGGGGGGCACCGGGGAGCTGTTTTTT. Its protein is CASSKLAGGTGELFF.

This rearrangement joins TRBV5-4 to TRBJ2-1; possible D gene TRBD2, 5 bases. From germline, CDR1 is SGHNT and CDR2 YYREEE (reference sequence). The length of the CDR3 is 14 residues. Trimming removed 0 bases at V and 5 bases at J, with 9 bases between. The CDR3 spells CASSLGLMNNEQFF. The CDR3 bases are TGTGCCAGCAGCTTGGGACTAATGAACAATGAGCAGTTCTTC.

This chain joins TRBV5-1 and TRBJ2-3, with 8 positions matching TRBD2. Trimming cost V 0 bases and J 1 base; bases outside gene matches: 4. This CDR3 contains 16 residues. Germline V CDR1 and CDR2: SGHRS, YFSETQ. The DNA of the CDR3 is TGCGCCAGCAGCTTGGAGGTAGCGGGGCGCACAGATACGCAGTATTTT. Encoded protein: CASSLEVAGRTDTQYF. The variable domain in full, with the rest retrieved from reference TRBV5-1 and TRBJ2-3, is KAGVTQTPRYLIKTRGQQVTLSCSPISGHRSVSWYQQTPGQGLQFLFEYFSETQRNKGNFPGRFSGRQFSNSRSEMNVSTLELGDSALYLCASSLEVAGRTDTQYFGPGTRLTVL.

The chain combines TRBV5-4 with TRBJ2-1; 8 bases match TRBD2. The J segment lost 7 bases and the V segment lost 2 bases, leaving 8 bases of the junction unmatched. Germline CDR1 is SGHNT and CDR2 is YYREEE (reference sequence). This CDR3 comprises 15 residues. The CDR3 DNA is TGTGCCAGCAGCTTACGAGCGGGGGTTTTAAATGAGCAGTTCTTC. Translating it yields CASSLRAGVLNEQFF.